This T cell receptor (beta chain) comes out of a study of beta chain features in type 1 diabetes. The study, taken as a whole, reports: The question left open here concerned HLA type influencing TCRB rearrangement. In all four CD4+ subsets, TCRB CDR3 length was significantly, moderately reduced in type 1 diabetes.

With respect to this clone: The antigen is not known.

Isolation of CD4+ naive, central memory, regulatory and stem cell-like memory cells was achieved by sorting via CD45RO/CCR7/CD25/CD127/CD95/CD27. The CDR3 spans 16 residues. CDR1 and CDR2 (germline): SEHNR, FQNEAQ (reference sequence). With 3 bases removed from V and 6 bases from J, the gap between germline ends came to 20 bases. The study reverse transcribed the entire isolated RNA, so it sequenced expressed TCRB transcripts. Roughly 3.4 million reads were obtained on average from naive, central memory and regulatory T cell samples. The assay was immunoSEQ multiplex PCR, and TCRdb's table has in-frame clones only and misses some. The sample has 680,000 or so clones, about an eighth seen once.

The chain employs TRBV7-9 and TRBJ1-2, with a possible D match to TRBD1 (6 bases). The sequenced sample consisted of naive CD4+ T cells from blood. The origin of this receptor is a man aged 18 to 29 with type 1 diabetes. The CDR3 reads CASSFLSGHRGDGYTF. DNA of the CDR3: TGTGCCAGCAGCTTTCTTTCGGGACATCGGGGCGATGGCTACACCTTC.